The 7 T cell receptor beta chains below were found in one sample sequenced in a study of CD8 T cells in Susac syndrome. Random-hexamer reverse transcription was applied to roughly 0.5 to 1 ug RNA. MiXCR, run by TCRdb on the immunoSEQ multiplex PCR reads, gives a single entry per CDR3 protein. This table holds about 190,000 distinct CDR3 sequences, 90% to 96% found once. The sequenced sample consisted of CD4+ T cells from PBMCs. These receptors were obtained from a human donor with Susac syndrome.

V gene TRBV20-1 combines with J gene TRBJ2-5; 9 bases are shared with TRBD2. V was pared by 3 bases and J by 1 base, with 6 bases of the junction left unmatched. This CDR3 comprises 15 residues. Germline-derived CDR1 and CDR2 are DFQATT and SNEGSKA (reference sequence). CDR3 coding DNA: TGCAGTGCTAGTAGGCTAGCGGGGCTCCAAGAGACCCAGTACTTC. This gives the protein CSASRLAGLQETQYF.

The chain couples TRBV30 to TRBJ1-1, with a tentative D call TRBD1 (6 bases). Trimming removed 3 bases at V and 11 bases at J, with 19 bases between. Germline V gene data show CDR1 as GTSNPN and CDR2 as SVGIG (reference sequence). The CDR3 loop spans 13 amino acids. The CDR3 DNA reads as TGTGCCTGGAGCGGAGTGCCGGGGGGCGACGCTTTCTTT. Amino acid sequence: CAWSGVPGGDAFF.

The rearrangement uses TRBV6-6 and TRBJ1-1; no clear D gene. CDR1 and CDR2 from the germline V gene are MNHNY and SVGAGI (reference sequence). The CDR3 contains 14 residues. V was pared by 7 bases and J by 4 bases, with 16 bases between. CDR3 coding DNA: TGTGCCAGCATTAAGGAGGGCGGAGGCACTGAAGCTTTCTTT. Translation: CASIKEGGGTEAFF.

The V gene is TRBV2, the J gene TRBJ2-1; TRBD1 aligns across 11 bases. V lost 6 bases to trimming and J lost 9 bases; unmatched junction nucleotides: 4. The CDR3 extends over 13 amino acids. CDR1 and CDR2 from the germline V gene are SNHLY and FYNNEI. CDR3 sequence: CASRGQGVAEQFF. CDR3 sequence (DNA): TGTGCCAGCAGGGGACAGGGGGTCGCTGAGCAGTTCTTC.

J is TRBJ1-2 and V is TRBV7-3; weak D call: TRBD1 (5 bases). The CDR3 has 13 residues. Trimming removed 5 bases from V and 7 bases from J, with 14 bases in between. Germline CDR1 reads SGHTA; CDR2 reads FQGTGA. CDR3 in DNA: TGTGCCAGCAGCGACCGGGGCCTCGGTGGCTACACCTTC. Its protein product is CASSDRGLGGYTF.

The V gene is TRBV9, the J gene TRBJ2-1; 8 positions match TRBD2. The CDR3 has 17 amino acids. From germline, CDR1 is SGDLS and CDR2 YYNGEE. Trimming removed 3 bases from V and 5 bases from J; junction bases left unmatched: 13. CDR3 coding DNA: TGTGCCAGCAGCGAGAGGGGAGTAGCGGGGATCGACAATGAGCAGTTCTTC. Translated: CASSERGVAGIDNEQFF.

The chain combines TRBV5-1 with TRBJ2-1, with 9 bases fitting TRBD2. Germline V gene lookup returns CDR1 SGHRS and CDR2 YFSETQ. The ends lost 6 bases at V and 3 bases at J; junction bases unmatched: 4. This CDR3 is built from 14 residues. CDR3: CASIPTSGYNEQFF. CDR3 nucleotides: TGCGCCAGCATCCCGACTAGCGGCTACAATGAGCAGTTCTTC.